What follows are 27 T cell receptor beta chains derived from one specimen sequenced in a study of PD-1 blockade in mismatch repair-deficient tumors. The assay was immunoSEQ multiplex PCR, and TCRdb's table has in-frame clones only and misses some. The sample shows around 130,000 clones, about nine tenths of them seen only once. The sequencing here drew on peripheral blood, taken approximately 73 weeks after starting pembrolizumab. The origin of the receptors is an adult with mismatch repair-deficient cancer.

The chain combines TRBV28 with TRBJ1-2; possible D gene TRBD1, 6 bases. CDR1 and CDR2 from the germline V gene are MDHEN and SYDVKM. The CDR3 runs to 14 residues. The V and J ends lost 3 bases and 6 bases respectively, with 14 bases between them. For the CDR3, the DNA is TGTGCCAGCAGTTTTATGCAGGGGCGGGATGGCTACACCTTC. Its protein is CASSFMQGRDGYTF.

The genes are TRBV4-1 and TRBJ2-7, with a weak D call TRBD1 (5 bases). The germline CDR1 and CDR2 sequences are MGHRA and YSYEKL. CDR3 length equals 14 residues. V lost 0 bases and J lost 3, with 9 bases in between. DNA of the CDR3: TGCGCCAGCAGCCAAGAAGGGCAGGGCTACGAGCAGTACTTC. It specifies CASSQEGQGYEQYF.

V is TRBV5-4 and J is TRBJ2-5; possibly TRBD2 for D (5 bases). Germline assignment: CDR1 SGHNT and CDR2 YYREEE (reference sequence). V was shortened by 4 bases and J by 5 bases, with 15 bases between the two germline ends. The CDR3 consists of 14 residues. The CDR3 region has the DNA TGTGCCAGCAGCCCCCTGGGGTGGAGGGAGACCCAGTACTTC. This gives the protein CASSPLGWRETQYF.

This chain links TRBV5-1 with TRBJ2-1, with 8 bases fitting TRBD2. V lost 2 bases to trimming and J lost 9 bases; unmatched junction nucleotides: 13. Germline CDR1 reads SGHRS; CDR2 reads YFSETQ. This CDR3 region has 16 residues. The CDR3: CASSFTLKTSASEQFF. DNA of the CDR3: TGCGCCAGCAGCTTTACCCTCAAGACTAGCGCCAGTGAGCAGTTCTTC.

The chain uses TRBV2 and TRBJ2-5; 8 positions match TRBD2. V lost 10 bases, J lost 2 bases, and 3 bases stayed unmatched. CDR1 and CDR2 from the germline V gene are SNHLY and FYNNEI. The CDR3 has 12 amino acids. CDR3 sequence (DNA): TGTGCCAATAGCGGGAAACAAGAGACCCAGTACTTC. This sequence encodes CANSGKQETQYF. Complete variable domain (other parts from reference TRBV2 and TRBJ2-5): EPEVTQTPSHQVTQMGQEVILRCVPISNHLYFYWYRQILGQKVEFLVSFYNNEISEKSEIFDDQFSVERPDGSNFTLKIRSTKLEDSAMYFCANSGKQETQYFGPGTRLLVL.

This clone was seen more than once but under ten times. Here the CDR3 DNA reads TGTGCCAGCCGGGGAGGCAGGGACCTGGGGGAGCAGTACTTC. Residues: CASRGGRDLGEQYF. This chain joins TRBV18 and TRBJ2-7; D is possibly TRBD2 (6 bases). Trimming shortened V by 8 bases and J by 7 bases, and 21 bases separated the two germline ends. Germline V CDR1 and CDR2: KGHSH, LQKENI. This CDR3 spans 14 amino acids.

The sample holds one count of this clone. The gene calls are TRBV13 and TRBJ1-2; D is unclear. The CDR3 sequence is 13 residues long. V lost 2 bases, J lost 8 bases, and 12 bases lay in between. From germline, CDR1 is PRHDT and CDR2 FYEKMQ (reference sequence). The CDR3 bases are TGTGCCAGCAGCTTAAGGACCCGAGAGGGCTACACCTTC. It codes for CASSLRTREGYTF. The full variable domain, in which reference TRBV13 and TRBJ1-2 provide the parts outside the CDR3, is AAGVIQSPRHLIKEKRETATLKCYPIPRHDTVYWYQQGPGQDPQFLISFYEKMQSDKGSIPDRFSAQQFSDYHSELNMSSLELGDSALYFCASSLRTREGYTFGSGTRLTVV.

J is TRBJ2-2 and V is TRBV30, with no clear D. The CDR3 spans 11 residues. Trimming stripped 4 bases from V and 4 bases from J, with 4 bases between. Germline V gene data show CDR1 as GTSNPN and CDR2 as SVGIG (reference sequence). CDR3 DNA sequence: TGTGCCTGGACGTTCACCGGGGAGCTGTTTTTT. It codes for CAWTFTGELFF.

This chain links TRBV30 with TRBJ1-1; D is unclear. Trimming took off 3 bases at V and 7 bases at J, with 9 bases between the two ends. Germline V lookup: CDR1 GTSNPN, CDR2 SVGIG (reference sequence). The CDR3 is 11 residues long. The CDR3 region is CAWSTENEAFF. The CDR3 DNA reads as TGTGCCTGGAGCACTGAAAATGAAGCTTTCTTT.

The chain recombines TRBV4-3 with TRBJ1-1, with 8 positions matching TRBD1. This CDR3 contains 15 residues. The germline gives CDR1 LGHNA, CDR2 YSLEER. The J segment lost 1 base and the V segment lost 3 bases, leaving 4 bases of the junction unmatched. CDR3 bases: TGCGCCAGCAGCCAGACAGGGGCCCGGAACACTGAAGCTTTCTTT. As protein: CASSQTGARNTEAFF.

The table lists this clone with a count of one. The chain couples TRBV10-1 to TRBJ2-7; no firm D call. V lost 0 bases and J lost 7, with 10 bases in between. This CDR3 region has 13 residues. From germline, CDR1 is WNHNN and CDR2 SYGVQD (reference sequence). CDR3 nucleotides: TGCGCCAGCAGTGAGTCAGGCAGAATGGAGCAGTACTTC. This translates into CASSESGRMEQYF.

This clone was found once. The rearrangement uses TRBV2 and TRBJ2-5, with TRBD2 matching 12 bases. Per the germline V gene, CDR1 is SNHLY and CDR2 is FYNNEI. Trimming removed 3 bases from V and 4 bases from J; junction bases left unmatched: 0. CDR3 length equals 14 residues. The CDR3 reads CASSEGLAGETQYF. CDR3 nucleotide sequence: TGTGCCAGCAGTGAGGGACTAGCGGGAGAGACCCAGTACTTC.

This clone was recorded a few times. The rearrangement uses TRBV5-4 and TRBJ1-1; TRBD1 is a possible D gene (6 bases). CDR3 length equals 13 residues. V was shortened by 4 bases and J by 1 base, with 8 bases between the two germline ends. Germline V gene lookup returns CDR1 SGHNT and CDR2 YYREEE (reference sequence). The CDR3, as DNA: TGTGCCAGCAGCGGACAGCCGAACACTGAAGCTTTCTTT. Translation: CASSGQPNTEAFF.

The chain recombines TRBV5-1 with TRBJ2-7; D might be TRBD2 (5 bases). V lost 2 bases, J lost 6 bases, and 21 bases lay in between. CDR3 length equals 16 residues. The germline gives CDR1 SGHRS, CDR2 YFSETQ. This chain's CDR3 is CASSFRDAEPLAEQYF. In nucleotides, the CDR3 is TGCGCCAGCAGCTTTAGGGATGCCGAGCCCCTAGCCGAGCAGTACTTC.

The chain links TRBV11-3 to TRBJ2-5; TRBD2 matches 7 bases. The CDR3 is made up of 13 amino acids. Per germline, CDR1 SGHNT and CDR2 YENEEA. The ends lost 5 bases at V and 5 bases at J; junction bases unmatched: 5. CDR3 residues: CASSPAGTETQYF. The CDR3 DNA follows: TGTGCCAGCAGCCCAGCGGGAACCGAGACCCAGTACTTC.

The genes are TRBV4-1 and TRBJ2-7, with 12 bases fitting TRBD2. The CDR3 is 16 amino acids. With 5 bases clipped from V and 4 bases from J, the junction kept 9 bases outside the gene matches. Germline assignment: CDR1 MGHRA and CDR2 YSYEKL. The CDR3: CASSFELAGGLYEQYF. The CDR3 DNA is TGCGCCAGCAGCTTCGAACTAGCGGGGGGCTTGTACGAGCAGTACTTC.

This chain joins TRBV27 and TRBJ2-5; unclear D gene. Germline CDR1 reads MNHEY; CDR2 reads SMNVEV (reference sequence). V lost 2 bases to trimming and J lost 2 bases, with 6 bases between them. The CDR3 is made up of 13 amino acids. CDR3 loop: CASSLLGQETQYF. Here the CDR3 DNA reads TGTGCCAGCAGTTTACTAGGGCAAGAGACCCAGTACTTC.

The J gene is TRBJ2-1, the V gene TRBV12-1; TRBD2 reflects the table's D call only, with no check against the DNA. TRBV12-1 is a pseudogene segment. The CDR3 spans 16 residues. The CDR3 nucleotides are TGTGCCAGCAACGGGGGTAGCGGGACCTCCTACAATGAGCAGTTCTTC. Its translation is CASNGGSGTSYNEQFF.

The chain uses TRBV9 and TRBJ2-7; D unclear. Trimming took 3 bases from V and 0 from J, leaving 4 bases between them. The length of the CDR3 is 12 residues. Germline V gene sequence: CDR1 SGDLS, CDR2 YYNGEE. The CDR3 reads CASSGSSYEQYF. The CDR3 nucleotides read TGTGCCAGCAGCGGGAGCTCCTACGAGCAGTACTTC.

This clone was counted a single time. This chain uses TRBV27 with TRBJ2-7; tentative D call: TRBD1 (6 bases). The CDR3 spans 13 residues. Trimming stripped 0 bases from V and 6 bases from J, with 9 bases between. Germline CDR1 is MNHEY and CDR2 is SMNVEV (reference sequence). The CDR3 DNA is TGTGCCAGCAGTTTATCACCAGGGGTCGAGCAGTACTTC. Its translation: CASSLSPGVEQYF.

This rearrangement joins TRBV19 to TRBJ1-3; D not resolved. The V gene lost 2 bases and the J gene lost 5 bases, with 13 bases spanning the gap. Germline V gene sequence: CDR1 LNHDA, CDR2 SQIVND (reference sequence). The CDR3 extends over 15 amino acids. CDR3 sequence (DNA): TGTGCCAGTAGTATATATGGTCCGGGCAGAAACACCATATATTTT. The encoded protein is CASSIYGPGRNTIYF.

V is TRBV13 and J is TRBJ2-1, with 12 bases identical to TRBD2. This CDR3 has 17 amino acids. The J segment lost 7 bases and the V segment lost 5 bases, leaving 12 bases of the junction unmatched. CDR1 PRHDT and CDR2 FYEKMQ come from the germline V gene (reference sequence). CDR3 sequence (DNA): TGTGCCAGCAGCCAACGACTAGCGGGAGATAGAGGGAATGAGCAGTTCTTC. This codes for CASSQRLAGDRGNEQFF.

The chain carries TRBV23-1 and TRBJ1-1; perhaps TRBD1 as D (5 bases). Being an ORF, TRBV23-1 has a function that is uncertain. V was clipped by 0 bases and J by 4 bases, with 12 bases between them. The CDR3 has 15 amino acids. The CDR3 coding sequence is TGCGCCAGCAGTCAATCCCCAGGGAGGAGCACTGAAGCTTTCTTT. The encoded protein is CASSQSPGRSTEAFF.

This clone was picked up a small number of times. The chain has TRBV27 and TRBJ1-5; D gene unclear. Germline V lookup: CDR1 MNHEY, CDR2 SMNVEV (reference sequence). V lost 7 bases, J lost 3 bases, and 13 bases lay in between. The CDR3 has 14 amino acids. CDR3 sequence reads: CASIRTAFNQPQHF. The CDR3 bases are TGTGCCAGCATTAGAACAGCGTTCAATCAGCCCCAGCATTTT.

The V call is TRBV29-1, the J call TRBJ2-7; tentative D call: TRBD1 (6 bases). CDR1 is SQVTM and CDR2 is ANQGSEA in the germline V gene. V shed 5 bases and J shed 5 bases, with 22 bases lying between them. The CDR3 contains 15 residues. In nucleotides, the CDR3 is TGCAGCGTTATCGGGACATACTCCGGGCCGAACGAGCAGTACTTC. Translating gives CSVIGTYSGPNEQYF.

The gene calls are TRBV4-1 and TRBJ2-7; perhaps TRBD2 as D (5 bases). This CDR3 is built from 15 residues. CDR1 MGHRA and CDR2 YSYEKL come from the germline V gene. Trimming removed 3 bases at V and 3 bases at J, with 15 bases between. In DNA, the CDR3 is TGCGCCAGCAGCCACAATCTAGCTGGTCTCTACGAGCAGTACTTC. Translating gives CASSHNLAGLYEQYF.

The chain couples TRBV4-1 to TRBJ2-7, with TRBD1 matching 9 bases. Germline V lookup: CDR1 MGHRA, CDR2 YSYEKL. There are 15 residues in the CDR3. V was pared by 3 bases and J by 0 bases, with 3 bases of the junction left unmatched. The CDR3 DNA is TGCGCCAGCAGCCAGACGGGACAGGGCTCCTACGAGCAGTACTTC. Residues: CASSQTGQGSYEQYF.